Below, 10 T cell receptor beta chains from the same sample are listed, as sequenced in a study of blood T cell repertoires in COVID-19. Sequenced by immunoSEQ multiplex PCR; TCRdb stores in-frame clones only, minus some. The sample records roughly 330,000 clones, around 87% being singletons. Input material: peripheral blood. These receptors originate from a woman in her fifties or sixties with active or convalescent COVID-19.

The genes are TRBV2 and TRBJ2-1, with a possible D match to TRBD2 (5 bases). The CDR3 runs to 13 residues. Germline V gene data show CDR1 as SNHLY and CDR2 as FYNNEI. V lost 0 bases, J lost 9 bases, and 9 bases lay in between. The CDR3: CASSEALRGEQFF. The CDR3 DNA reads TGTGCCAGCAGTGAAGCGCTTCGGGGTGAGCAGTTCTTC.

The chain combines TRBV7-6 with TRBJ1-5; D uncertain. Trimming took off 1 base at V and 3 bases at J, with 13 bases between the two ends. The CDR3 spans 16 residues. CDR1 and CDR2 from the germline V gene are SGHVS and FNYEAQ. In nucleotides, the CDR3 is TGTGCCAGCAGCTTAGAGCGCGGGGAGGTCAATCAGCCCCAGCATTTT. Amino acid sequence: CASSLERGEVNQPQHF.

This clone has more than one count but fewer than ten. This chain links TRBV5-1 with TRBJ2-1, with a weak D call TRBD1 (6 bases). Germline CDR1 SGHRS, CDR2 YFSETQ. The CDR3 runs 14 residues. V was shortened by 0 bases and J by 8 bases, with 12 bases between the two germline ends. The CDR3 sequence is CASSLEQGRDEQFF. CDR3 sequence (DNA): TGCGCCAGCAGCTTGGAACAGGGTCGCGATGAGCAGTTCTTC.

The chain uses TRBV13 and TRBJ2-7; 11 bases fit TRBD2. Trimming took 1 base from V and 2 from J; bases not matched to a gene: 1. Per germline, CDR1 PRHDT and CDR2 FYEKMQ (reference sequence). CDR3 length: 15 residues. CDR3 in DNA: TGTGCCAGCAGCTTAGATAGCGGGGGGGCCTACGAGCAGTACTTC. Amino acid sequence: CASSLDSGGAYEQYF.

The chain employs TRBV28 and TRBJ2-7; 7 bases are a match to TRBD1. The CDR3 is 14 amino acids. The ends lost 5 bases at V and 4 bases at J; junction bases unmatched: 8. The germline V gene encodes CDR1 MDHEN and CDR2 SYDVKM. CDR3 DNA sequence: TGTGCCAGCAGTCAAAGGACAGGAGAATACGAGCAGTACTTC. Its translation is CASSQRTGEYEQYF.

The genes are TRBV5-1 and TRBJ2-7, with TRBD1 identical over 8 bases. The V segment lost 0 bases and the J segment 7 bases; nucleotides outside the gene matches: 12. The CDR3 sequence is 16 residues long. The germline gives CDR1 SGHRS, CDR2 YFSETQ. The CDR3 protein is CASSLDPDRVLREQYF. Here the CDR3 DNA reads TGCGCCAGCAGCTTGGACCCGGACAGGGTTTTGAGGGAGCAGTACTTC.

The chain uses TRBV30 and TRBJ1-2, with D maybe TRBD1 (5 bases). The CDR3 spans 13 residues. V lost 2 bases to trimming and J lost 8 bases, with 15 bases between them. CDR1 GTSNPN and CDR2 SVGIG come from the germline V gene (reference sequence). The CDR3 sequence: CAWSLTGVSGYTF. The CDR3 coding sequence is TGTGCCTGGAGTCTTACAGGCGTCAGCGGCTACACCTTC.

The chain uses TRBV2 and TRBJ2-7, with D unresolved. The V gene lost 7 bases and the J gene lost 2 bases, with 9 bases spanning the gap. From germline, CDR1 is SNHLY and CDR2 FYNNEI. CDR3 length: 12 residues. This CDR3 reads CASTNYPYEQYF. Here the CDR3 DNA reads TGTGCCAGCACTAACTACCCCTACGAGCAGTACTTC.

CDR3 nucleotides: TGTGCCAGCAGCTTGAAGAGGTCTTCTGGAAACACCATATATTTT. Protein: CASSLKRSSGNTIYF. The genes are TRBV5-4 and TRBJ1-3; D not resolved. The germline CDR1 and CDR2 sequences are SGHNT and YYREEE (reference sequence). V lost 1 base to trimming and J lost 1 base, with 9 bases between them. CDR3 length: 15 residues.

This chain links TRBV28 with TRBJ2-4; D is unclear. Germline V lookup: CDR1 MDHEN, CDR2 SYDVKM. This CDR3 has 14 amino acids. Trimming shortened V by 6 bases and J by 8 bases, and 17 bases separated the two germline ends. CDR3 DNA sequence: TGTGCCAGCAGACCTTACGTGGCTTCAGACATTCAGTACTTC. Amino acids: CASRPYVASDIQYF.